The rows below give T cell receptor beta chains drawn from one sample of a study of shared clonotypes between healthy human individuals. Generated by immunoSEQ multiplex PCR, the TCRdb table keeps only in-frame clones and is missing some. The table lists about 1 million clones, more than 65% of them singletons, with about 1.5% in the top ten. Source material: memory CD4+ T cells sorted from blood. The receptor set was obtained from a young man in good health. Both conserved end residues are part of each CDR3.

TRBV5-1	TRBJ2-1	CASSDLAGDYNEQFF
TRBV30	TRBJ1-2	CAWSRGQAYYGYTF
TRBV7-8	TRBJ2-3	CASSLLASDRTDTQYF
TRBV2	TRBJ1-6	CASSGEGYSPLHF
TRBV11-3	TRBJ2-5	CASAPGRGAETQYF
TRBV30	TRBJ1-2	CAWSVAAGRVWGYTF
TRBV13	TRBJ2-7	CASSLASWGPETTYEQYF
TRBV5-4	TRBJ2-2	CASSSRDRVIGGELFF
TRBV5-1	TRBJ1-5	CASSLEGGGYQPQHF
TRBV10-3	TRBJ1-2	CAIRGQGDYGYTF
TRBV10-1	TRBJ2-5	CASSEDSGGRKETQYF
TRBV30	TRBJ1-6	CAWSRTGGVSPLHF
TRBV5-1	TRBJ2-7	CASSYGTGGYEQYF
TRBV30	TRBJ1-5	CAWSIVFGGNQPQHF
TRBV30	TRBJ1-5	CAWSLAGNQPQHF
TRBV11-3	TRBJ1-1	CASSLVGGTEAFF
TRBV7-9	TRBJ1-2	CASSSDRGLGYTF
TRBV29-1	TRBJ2-7	CSARPGAGEQYF
TRBV29-1	TRBJ2-7	CSSTAANEQYF
TRBV5-4	TRBJ2-3	CASRWEAGDTQYF
TRBV7-2	TRBJ1-1	CASSLGAEPPRKAFF
TRBV7-2	TRBJ1-2	CASSLERGNYGYTF
TRBV7-2	TRBJ2-5	CATGLAGVETQYF
TRBV30	TRBJ2-2	CAWSVRQEELFF
TRBV10-2	TRBJ2-2	CASRTGTGISGELFF
TRBV6-6	TRBJ2-1	CASRAWTGTEQFF
TRBV30	TRBJ2-7	CAWREGQGLKQYF
TRBV10-3	TRBJ2-7	CAISESGGRQEQYF
TRBV5-1	TRBJ2-5	CASSLGVFSGSGGQYF
TRBV27	TRBJ2-6	CASREDRAGANVLTF
TRBV4-2	TRBJ1-3	CASSQETGAYSGNTIYF
TRBV6-5	TRBJ2-7	CASSYSGGGRGYEQYF
TRBV6-5	TRBJ1-1	CASKTGPQETFF
TRBV6-5	TRBJ2-7	CASSAGPSYEQYF
TRBV7-9	TRBJ2-6	CASSLAVGAPGVLTF
TRBV6-5	TRBJ1-3	CASGFGGNTIYF
TRBV6-5	TRBJ1-1	CASSYSRGMNTEAFF
TRBV6-1	TRBJ2-3	CASSELAWTDTQYF
TRBV9	TRBJ2-2	CASSVGLPGTGGGAGELFF
TRBV2	TRBJ2-1	CASSVRGDNEQFF
TRBV2	TRBJ1-5	CASQGPREQPQHF
TRBV6-1	TRBJ2-2	CARRVRSTGELFF
TRBV5-1	TRBJ2-3	CASSFRSSWGVQDTQYF
TRBV7-2	TRBJ2-5	CASSPGVLGETQYF
TRBV7-2	TRBJ2-2	CASSPLLANTGELFF
TRBV11-3	TRBJ2-1	CASSPGVSSYNEQFF
TRBV7-2	TRBJ2-3	CASSQLVAAGDTQYF
TRBV7-2	TRBJ1-2	CASSLAEVLQGNGYTF
TRBV7-2	TRBJ2-3	CASSSRGEGSDTQYF
TRBV28	TRBJ1-5	CASSGSWDQPQHF
TRBV6-1	TRBJ2-5	CASIARFQETQYF
TRBV4-2	TRBJ2-5	CASTKGGGGQQETQYF